Described below is a single T cell receptor (beta chain) sequence and its context. In germline, CDR1 is MGHRA, CDR2 YSYEKL. After removal of 5 bases from V and 4 bases from J, the junction contained 13 bases not matched to a gene. The CDR3 runs 17 residues. The source of the sample is a study of technical replicates of blood from several donors. Only in-frame clones appear in the TCRdb table, and some are missing; sequencing was by immunoSEQ multiplex PCR. The sample includes about 80,000 clones, 90% to 95% of them seen just once. The material sequenced was T cells isolated from PBMCs. This clonotype originated in a human donor in good health. This chain joins TRBV4-1 and TRBJ2-3, with 9 bases aligning to TRBD2. The CDR3 bases are TGCGCCAGCAGCTCACCCGAAAGCGGGAGGAACTCAGATACGCAGTATTTT. This codes for CASSSPESGRNSDTQYF.